The source of this TCR beta chain is a study of T-cell reconstitution after alpha-beta-depleted transplantation in children. The V gene end was trimmed by 3 bases and the J gene end by 3 bases; junction bases not matched to a gene: 3. Germline V gives CDR1 SEHNR, CDR2 FQNEAQ (reference sequence). The CDR3 totals 15 residues. This clonotype was seen ten or more times. Molecular barcoding with unique molecular identifiers was used for the TCRbeta library. Each CDR3 protein is one row after TCRdb ran MiXCR on the PCR reads. The table lists about 690,000 distinct CDR3 sequences, 15% to 20% of them singletons, with 0.8% to 1.1% in the top ten.

Specimen: PBMCs from the stem cell graft donor, collected from the stem cell graft. The sequence was collected from a human donor who donated a stem cell graft to a child with acute myeloid leukemia. The gene calls are TRBV7-9 and TRBJ2-1; 9 bases match TRBD2. The CDR3 spells CASSLQLAGYNEQFF. The CDR3 nucleotides are TGTGCCAGCAGCTTGCAACTAGCGGGCTACAATGAGCAGTTCTTC. Full variable domain (rest looked up from reference TRBV7-9 and TRBJ2-1): DTGVSQNPRHKITKRGQNVTFRCDPISEHNRLYWYRQTLGQGPEFLTYFQNEAQLEKSRLLSDRFSAERPKGSFSTLEIQRTEQGDSAMYLCASSLQLAGYNEQFFGPGTRLTVL.